This T cell receptor (beta chain) was captured by sequencing in a study of cytotoxic CD8 clonotypes in ibrutinib-treated CLL. The study's findings and limits: Baseline-level clonality went beyond age-matched healthy donors and moved in step with circulating CD8+ T-cell counts. Clonality rose at ibrutinib response, held steady in sustained remission, and fell toward baseline at progression.

Assay: immunoSEQ multiplex PCR; the TCRdb copy retains only in-frame clones and omits some. Of 160,000 or so clones in the sample, 70% to 85% are singletons; the top ten hold less than 6%. The CDR3 has 13 amino acids. Germline CDR1 SNHLY, CDR2 FYNNEI. Trimming took off 3 bases at V and 5 bases at J, with 11 bases between the two ends. Details on this clone: What it recognizes is unknown.

The sequence derives from a human donor with chronic lymphocytic leukemia. The chain links TRBV2 to TRBJ2-7; tentatively, D is TRBD2 (5 bases). This sample comprised PBMCs, obtained after 24 months of ibrutinib treatment. This CDR3 is CASSDGVRNEQYF. Here the CDR3 DNA reads TGTGCCAGCAGTGACGGGGTCCGCAACGAGCAGTACTTC.